This TCR beta chain was documented in a study of cytomegalovirus exposure and HLA in healthy donors. Study-wide background: One earlier analysis, a look at 150 million to 200 million T cells, found roughly 110 million unique TCR beta sequences. The Caucasian-associated ancestry cluster contained about four fifths of the approximately 390 genotyped donors. Study-wide findings and caveats: Sequencing likely generated an artifact that appeared as a cluster of highly shared sequence variants.

On this clone itself: Antigen unknown.

The PCR made use of 60 Vbeta and 13 Jbeta primers. Clones were read by immunoSEQ multiplex PCR, and TCRdb kept only the in-frame ones, dropping some. Counted here are 100,000 to 150,000 clones, over 70% occurring once; the ten biggest clones make up less than 4%. The ends were cut back, 0 bases at V and 7 bases at J, with 10 bases in the middle. Looked up from germline, CDR1 is MGHRA and CDR2 is YSYEKL. CDR3 length: 13 residues. The sample comprised PBMCs. This TCR came from a man aged 40-55 years in good health and CMV-seropositive. The chain recombines TRBV4-1 with TRBJ2-7; D may be TRBD2 (6 bases). The DNA of the CDR3 is TGCGCCAGCAGCCAAGAGGAGGGGTGGGAGCAGTACTTC. Its translation is CASSQEEGWEQYF.